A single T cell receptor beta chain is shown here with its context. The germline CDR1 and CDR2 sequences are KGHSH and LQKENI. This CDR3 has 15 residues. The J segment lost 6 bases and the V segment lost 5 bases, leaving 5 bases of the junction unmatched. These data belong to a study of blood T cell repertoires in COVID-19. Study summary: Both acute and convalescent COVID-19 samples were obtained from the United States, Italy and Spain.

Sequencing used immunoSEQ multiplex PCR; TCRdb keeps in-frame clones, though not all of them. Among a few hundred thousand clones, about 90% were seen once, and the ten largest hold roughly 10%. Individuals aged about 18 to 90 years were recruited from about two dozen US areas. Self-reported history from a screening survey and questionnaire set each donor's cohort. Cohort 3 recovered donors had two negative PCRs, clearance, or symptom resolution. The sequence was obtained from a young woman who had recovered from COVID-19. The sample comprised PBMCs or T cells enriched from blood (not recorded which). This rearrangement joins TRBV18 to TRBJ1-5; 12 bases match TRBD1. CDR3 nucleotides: TGTGCCAGCTCATTAGGGACAGGGGGCGGTCAGCCCCAGCATTTT. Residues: CASSLGTGGGQPQHF.